This T cell receptor beta chain was retrieved from a study of T cell responses to AZD1222 COVID-19 vaccine. Points on this clone: Its target is not known.

General study findings and limits: CD4 TCRs linked to vaccination spanned spike, dominating at 160-218 and 743-854. Spike-specific TCR depth and breadth grew after two AZD1222 doses. Recipients of AZD1222 seropositive at baseline numbered only six or seven. The donors showed a predominance of white British ancestry and of females, with possible underestimation of clonal diversity.

Sequencing was performed with immunoSEQ multiplex PCR; in TCRdb, only in-frame clones are kept and a portion is missing. The sample records about 130,000 clones, 70% to 90% being singletons. Germline CDR1 is LGHDT and CDR2 is YNNKEL (reference sequence). The CDR3 length is 16 residues. J was trimmed by 2 bases and V by 0 bases; bases with no gene match: 4. The chain links TRBV3-1 (or the pseudogene TRBV3-2) to TRBJ1-3; 7 nucleotides agree with TRBD1. Material: peripheral blood, obtained 28 days after the second AZD1222 dose. This TCR came from an adult who received the AZD1222 COVID-19 vaccine. The CDR3 protein is CASSQEHRGTGNTIYF. Written as DNA, the CDR3 is TGTGCCAGCAGCCAAGAACACAGGGGAACTGGAAACACCATATATTTT.